This section outlines one TCR beta chain sequence together with its context. What it binds is unknown. Donors included only healthy HIV-negative adults lacking recent acute infections or vaccinations. The data derive from a study of shared clonotypes between healthy human individuals. Whole-study findings and limits: In the sorted subsets, rarefaction showed sequencing was incomplete despite large depth. Naive subsets, compared against memory subsets, generally had larger estimated richness values.

At deep level, the assay was performed. Using immunoSEQ multiplex PCR, the repertoire was profiled, and TCRdb retains in-frame clones only, with some absent. The table includes about 2 million clones, over 85% detected once. V gave up 5 bases and J gave up 2 bases; unmatched junction bases: 6. Germline-derived CDR1 and CDR2 are SGHVS and FNYEAQ. The CDR3 length is 16 residues. The rearrangement uses TRBV7-6 and TRBJ2-7; 13 nucleotides agree with TRBD2. The source of this sequence is a man aged 18 to 29 in good health. Source material: naive CD4+ T cells sorted from blood. As to subset: CD45RA+ positively selected. The DNA for the CDR3 is TGTGCCAGCAGCGCCGGACTAGCGGGAGAGCCCTACGAGCAGTACTTC. This translates into CASSAGLAGEPYEQYF.